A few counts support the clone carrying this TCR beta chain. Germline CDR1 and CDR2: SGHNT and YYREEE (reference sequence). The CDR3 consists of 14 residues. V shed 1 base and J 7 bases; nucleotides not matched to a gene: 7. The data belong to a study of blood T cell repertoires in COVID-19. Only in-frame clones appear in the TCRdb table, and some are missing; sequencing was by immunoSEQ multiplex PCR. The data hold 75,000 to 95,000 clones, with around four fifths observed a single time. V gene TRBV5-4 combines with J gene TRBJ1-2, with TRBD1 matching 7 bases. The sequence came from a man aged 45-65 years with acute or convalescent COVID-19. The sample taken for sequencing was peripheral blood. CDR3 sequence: CASSLKGAGSGYTF. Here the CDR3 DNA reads TGTGCCAGCAGCTTGAAGGGGGCTGGAAGTGGCTACACCTTC. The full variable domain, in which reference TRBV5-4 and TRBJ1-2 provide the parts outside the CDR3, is ETGVTQSPTHLIKTRGQQVTLRCSSQSGHNTVSWYQQALGQGPQFIFQYYREEENGRGNFPPRFSGLQFPNYSSELNVNALELDDSALYLCASSLKGAGSGYTFGSGTRLTVV.